These 30 T cell receptor beta chains originate from one sample sequenced in a study of blood T cells in healthy people across ages. Through a sample-barcoded 5' primer and a J-beta primer mix, a second PCR was run for roughly 6 to 11 cycles. TCRdb reprocessed the 5' RACE reads via MiXCR and lists one record per CDR3 protein. The sample has about 590,000 distinct CDR3 sequences; 25% to 30% are singletons. Sequencing was performed on blood. All receptors come from a woman older than 75 in good health.

This clonotype turned up a few times. The rearrangement links TRBV30 to TRBJ1-5; no clear D. CDR3 length: 15 amino acids. Germline values: CDR1 GTSNPN, CDR2 SVGIG (reference sequence). Trimming removed 1 base from V and 1 base from J, with 11 bases in between. CDR3: CAWSEDGVSNQPQHF. In nucleotides, the CDR3 is TGTGCCTGGAGTGAGGACGGAGTCAGCAATCAGCCCCAGCATTTT.

The CDR3: CASSLGEGAGGADTQYF. CDR3 sequence (DNA): TGCGCCAGCAGCCTAGGGGAGGGAGCGGGGGGAGCAGATACGCAGTATTTT. J is TRBJ2-3 and V is TRBV4-3; 9 bases align to TRBD2. Trimming took 4 bases from V and 4 from J; bases not matched to a gene: 12. The CDR3 is made up of 17 amino acids. The germline gives CDR1 LGHNA, CDR2 YSLEER.

This clonotype was seen repeatedly, ten times or more. This chain links TRBV20-1 with TRBJ2-3; 9 nucleotides align to TRBD1. The germline V gene encodes CDR1 DFQATT and CDR2 SNEGSKA (reference sequence). Trimming removed 5 bases from V and 5 bases from J; junction bases left unmatched: 11. CDR3 length equals 15 residues. The CDR3 coding sequence is TGCAGTGCTTACAATACAGGGGGCTTTAGAGATACGCAGTATTTT. It encodes CSAYNTGGFRDTQYF.

This clonotype was counted between two and nine times. A read error may be the cause here, since a much bigger clone is one base away. This chain uses TRBV20-1 with TRBJ2-4; 7 bases match TRBD2. CDR3 length: 16 amino acids. Germline lookup yields CDR1 DFQATT and CDR2 SNEGSKA (reference sequence). After removal of 5 bases from V and 8 bases from J, the junction contained 18 bases not matched to a gene. The CDR3 nucleotides read TGCAGTGCTCCTGAATGGGGGGGAGGATTGAGTGACATTCAGTACTTC. The encoded protein is CSAPEWGGGLSDIQYF.

This clonotype appeared many times. This chain uses TRBV28 with TRBJ2-7; the match to TRBD1 covers 10 bases. Germline lookup yields CDR1 MDHEN and CDR2 SYDVKM. The CDR3 extends over 13 amino acids. Trimming cost V 8 bases and J 6 bases; bases outside gene matches: 7. CDR3 DNA: TGTGCCAGCGGGGGGACAGGGGAATCCGAGCAGTACTTC. Translation: CASGGTGESEQYF.

This chain connects TRBV2 to TRBJ1-6, with D perhaps TRBD1 (6 bases). The germline gives CDR1 SNHLY, CDR2 FYNNEI. The length of the CDR3 is 14 residues. V dropped 4 bases and J dropped 9 bases, with 13 bases sitting between them. This CDR3 is CASSARDNTSPLHF. Here the CDR3 DNA reads TGTGCCAGCAGTGCCCGGGACAACACTTCACCCCTCCACTTT.

The chain links TRBV27 to TRBJ2-2; TRBD2 matches at 14 bases. Germline-derived CDR1 and CDR2 are MNHEY and SMNVEV (reference sequence). The CDR3 runs 15 residues. J gave up 8 bases and V 5 bases, and 4 bases lay outside the gene matches. The CDR3 sequence is CASSAGLAGVGELFF. In DNA, the CDR3 is TGTGCCAGCAGTGCGGGACTAGCGGGGGTTGGGGAGCTGTTTTTT.

This clonotype was recorded a few times. This may be a read error, as it is one base from a much larger clone. The chain couples TRBV20-1 to TRBJ2-1; D might be TRBD1 (5 bases). The J call is uncertain, as TRBJ2-7 better fits the DNA end. Germline lookup yields CDR1 DFQATT and CDR2 SNEGSKA (reference sequence). The CDR3 sequence is 14 residues long. The CDR3 DNA follows: TGCAGTGCTTACGACAGAGCAACCTACAATGAGCAGTACTTC. The encoded protein is CSAYDRATYNEQYF.

On this clonotype: A read error is possible here, since a much larger clone lies one base away. This rearrangement joins TRBV12-3 or TRBV12-4 to TRBJ1-2; TRBD1 might be the D (6 bases). Trimming stripped 6 bases from V and 4 bases from J, with 15 bases between. This CDR3 is 14 amino acids long. The CDR3 reads CASRDSGVRYGYTF. CDR3 coding DNA: TGTGCCAGCAGGGACTCAGGGGTCCGCTATGGCTACACCTTC.

This clonotype showed up just a few times. The CDR3, as DNA: TGTGCCAGCAGTCCCCAGGGGTCACGCACAGATACGCAGTATTTT. Translation gives CASSPQGSRTDTQYF. The chain combines TRBV6-6 with TRBJ2-3; D might be TRBD1 (6 bases). There are 15 residues in the CDR3. The germline CDR1 and CDR2 sequences are MNHNY and SVGAGI (reference sequence). V lost 5 bases to trimming and J lost 1 base, with 13 bases between them.

This clonotype was seen only a few times. J is TRBJ1-1 and V is TRBV20-1; possibly TRBD1 for D (5 bases). Germline V gives CDR1 DFQATT, CDR2 SNEGSKA (reference sequence). This CDR3 contains 13 residues. Deletions cut 3 bases from V and 3 bases from J, with 11 bases between. The CDR3 sequence: CSASGQGHTEAFF. The DNA of the CDR3 is TGCAGTGCTAGCGGGCAGGGCCACACTGAAGCTTTCTTT.

The chain links TRBV6-4 to TRBJ2-3, with D possibly called TRBD1 or TRBD2 (5 bases each). Trimming stripped 0 bases from V and 2 bases from J, with 9 bases between. The CDR3 covers 15 residues. Germline CDR1 reads MRHNA; CDR2 reads SNTAGT. The CDR3 region is CASSDSGAATDTQYF. In nucleotides, the CDR3 is TGTGCCAGCAGTGACTCCGGGGCCGCCACAGATACGCAGTATTTT.

This chain connects TRBV12-3 or TRBV12-4 to TRBJ2-3; TRBD2 might be the D (5 bases). Trimming stripped 5 bases from V and 1 base from J, with 10 bases between. CDR3 length: 14 amino acids. The DNA of the CDR3 is TGTGCCAGCAGTCCCAAACTAGGCACAGATACGCAGTATTTT. As protein: CASSPKLGTDTQYF.

This clonotype has just a few counts. A much larger clone lies a single base off, so this may be a read error. The chain couples TRBV20-1 to TRBJ1-4; D remains ambiguous. From germline, CDR1 is DFQATT and CDR2 SNEGSKA (reference sequence). CDR3 size: 16 residues. In nucleotides, the CDR3 is TGCAGTGCTAGCATTATGGTCAGGTCGGCTAATGAAAAACGGTTTTTT. Translation gives CSASIMVRSANEKRFF.

This clonotype has more than one count but fewer than ten. For the CDR3, the DNA is TGTGCCAGCAGCCAAGATACAGGGAAAAACATTCAGTACTTC. This translates into CASSQDTGKNIQYF. The chain recombines TRBV4-2 with TRBJ2-4; possibly TRBD1 for D (6 bases). The CDR3 consists of 14 residues. Germline assignment: CDR1 LGHNA and CDR2 YNFKEQ. Trimming cost V 0 bases and J 4 bases, with 7 bases left between them.

V is TRBV7-2 and J is TRBJ2-2; the match to TRBD1 covers 10 bases. Germline-derived CDR1 and CDR2 are SGHTA and FQGNSA. The CDR3 totals 21 residues. V was pared by 1 base and J by 4 bases, with 18 bases of the junction left unmatched. The CDR3 sequence: CASSLDAIRQGANLGTGELFF. As DNA, the CDR3 is TGTGCCAGCAGCTTAGACGCTATCCGACAGGGGGCAAATTTGGGCACCGGGGAGCTGTTTTTT.

The chain combines TRBV9 with TRBJ2-3; D ambiguous. The germline CDR1 and CDR2 sequences are SGDLS and YYNGEE. CDR3 length: 12 amino acids. V lost 8 bases and J lost 7, with 14 bases in between. CDR3 sequence: CASAKALNTQYF. The DNA of the CDR3 is TGTGCCAGTGCAAAGGCCCTCAATACGCAGTATTTT.

On this clonotype: A much larger clonotype is one base distant, so this may be a read error. This chain links TRBV2 with TRBJ2-5; D might be TRBD1 or TRBD2, each matching 5 bases. CDR3 length equals 18 residues. The V gene's germline CDR1 is SNHLY and CDR2 FYNNEI. The chain's CDR3 is CASRGHGTLTRAGEAQYF. In DNA, the CDR3 is TGTGCCAGCAGGGGTCACGGGACGCTTACCCGAGCAGGAGAGGCCCAGTACTTC.

This clonotype was recorded a few times. The rearrangement uses TRBV5-1 and TRBJ1-6, with D perhaps matching TRBD1 (5 bases). Trimming removed 4 bases from V and 3 bases from J, with 17 bases in between. Looked up from germline, CDR1 is SGHRS and CDR2 is YFSETQ. The CDR3 sequence is 17 residues long. The CDR3 DNA reads TGCGCCAGCAGCACAGGACAAGCGAGCTTCTATAATTCACCCCTCCACTTT. This sequence encodes CASSTGQASFYNSPLHF.

This clonotype has ten or more counts. The V gene is TRBV7-2, the J gene TRBJ1-2, with D unclear. The CDR3 spans 14 residues. V shed 7 bases and J shed 2 bases, with 14 bases lying between them. In germline, CDR1 is SGHTA, CDR2 FQGNSA. The CDR3 DNA is TGTGCCAGCACAGGTACCCTCGTAAACTATGGCTACACCTTC. This codes for CASTGTLVNYGYTF.

This clonotype was seen only a few times. The V and J genes are TRBV3-1 and TRBJ1-5, with no clear D. This CDR3 has 14 residues. Germline CDR1 and CDR2: LGHDT and YNNKEL (reference sequence). The V and J ends lost 4 bases and 1 base respectively, with 8 bases between them. The CDR3, as DNA: TGTGCCAGCAGCCCCTTAATAAGCAATCAGCCCCAGCATTTT. Protein: CASSPLISNQPQHF.

The rearrangement uses TRBV3-1 and TRBJ2-1; D is possibly TRBD1 or TRBD2 (5 bases each). The length of the CDR3 is 16 residues. Trimming removed 0 bases from V and 9 bases from J, with 18 bases in between. Germline CDR1 is LGHDT and CDR2 is YNNKEL (reference sequence). The CDR3 DNA is TGTGCCAGCAGCCAAGATCTCGTCGGGGATGGGGGTGAGCAGTTCTTC. Protein sequence: CASSQDLVGDGGEQFF.

The count of this clonotype is one. Given a much more abundant clone one base away, this may be a read error. The chain joins TRBV6-6 to TRBJ2-5; TRBD2 matches at 8 bases. With 2 bases clipped from V and 11 bases from J, the junction kept 19 bases outside the gene matches. The germline gives CDR1 MNHNY, CDR2 SVGAGI (reference sequence). This CDR3 has 17 residues. CDR3 in DNA: TGTGCCAGCAGTTACCTAGGAGGGGGACTAGGGGGAGGTGAGCAGTACTTC. This translates into CASSYLGGGLGGGEQYF.

This clonotype has at least ten counts. The chain is built from TRBV20-1 and TRBJ2-5, with 10 bases lining up with TRBD1. The junction had 5 bases not matched to a gene; V was cut back by 0 bases and J by 4 bases. The CDR3 contains 15 residues. Germline loops: CDR1 DFQATT, CDR2 SNEGSKA (reference sequence). The CDR3 bases are TGCAGTGCTAGAGACTCGGACAGGGGGATAGAGACCCAGTACTTC. Protein sequence: CSARDSDRGIETQYF.

J is TRBJ2-1 and V is TRBV29-1, with D unresolved. Trimming stripped 7 bases from V and 11 bases from J, with 21 bases between. The CDR3 contains 13 residues. Germline loops: CDR1 SQVTM, CDR2 ANQGSEA. CDR3 in DNA: TGCAGCGCGACGGAACTAACTCTCCATAAGCAGTTCTTC. Its protein is CSATELTLHKQFF.

This clonotype was seen at least ten times. The V gene is TRBV20-1, the J gene TRBJ1-2; possibly TRBD1 for D (5 bases). CDR1 and CDR2 from the germline V gene are DFQATT and SNEGSKA (reference sequence). This CDR3 is 15 amino acids long. Trimming took 1 base from V and 0 from J, leaving 12 bases between them. The CDR3 loop is CSARGEGSANYGYTF. Written as DNA, the CDR3 is TGCAGTGCTAGAGGGGAGGGGTCTGCTAACTATGGCTACACCTTC.

This clonotype showed up just a few times. A clone one base away is much larger, so this may be a read error. The chain has TRBV28 and TRBJ2-1, with 10 bases matching TRBD1. The J call may be wrong; the DNA end is better matched by TRBJ2-7. Germline CDR1 and CDR2: MDHEN and SYDVKM. The CDR3 spans 16 residues. In DNA form, the CDR3 reads TGTGCCAGCAGTCAGACAGGGGGCATTCCCTACAATGAGCAGTACTTC. This gives the protein CASSQTGGIPYNEQYF.

Details on this clonotype: At one of its ends the junction is not consistent with the germline gene, which may arise from a read error. The chain is built from TRBV12-3 or TRBV12-4 and TRBJ2-3; 10 nucleotides agree with TRBD2. The CDR3 loop spans 14 amino acids. Here the CDR3 DNA reads TGTGTCAGCAGTTTAGGAGCGGGGGGGCGGGCGCAGTATTTT. It codes for CVSSLGAGGRAQYF.

This clonotype showed up just a few times. A single base separates this from a much larger clone, so it may be a read error. The chain couples TRBV5-1 to TRBJ2-3; D remains unclear. Germline CDR1 reads SGHRS; CDR2 reads YFSETQ. This CDR3 region has 14 residues. Here the CDR3 DNA reads TGCGCCAGCAGCTTGGGGTCACGCGCAGATGCGCAGTATTTT. Protein sequence: CASSLGSRADAQYF.

In this sample, this clonotype turned up many times. The chain links TRBV4-2 to TRBJ1-1; TRBD1 matches 8 bases. Per the germline V gene, CDR1 is LGHNA and CDR2 is YNFKEQ. This CDR3 contains 13 residues. Trimming at V came to 3 bases and at J to 8 bases, leaving 5 bases not matched to a gene. The CDR3 DNA sequence: TGTGCCAGCAGCCACGGACAGGGTTGGGAAGCTTTCTTT. Protein sequence: CASSHGQGWEAFF.